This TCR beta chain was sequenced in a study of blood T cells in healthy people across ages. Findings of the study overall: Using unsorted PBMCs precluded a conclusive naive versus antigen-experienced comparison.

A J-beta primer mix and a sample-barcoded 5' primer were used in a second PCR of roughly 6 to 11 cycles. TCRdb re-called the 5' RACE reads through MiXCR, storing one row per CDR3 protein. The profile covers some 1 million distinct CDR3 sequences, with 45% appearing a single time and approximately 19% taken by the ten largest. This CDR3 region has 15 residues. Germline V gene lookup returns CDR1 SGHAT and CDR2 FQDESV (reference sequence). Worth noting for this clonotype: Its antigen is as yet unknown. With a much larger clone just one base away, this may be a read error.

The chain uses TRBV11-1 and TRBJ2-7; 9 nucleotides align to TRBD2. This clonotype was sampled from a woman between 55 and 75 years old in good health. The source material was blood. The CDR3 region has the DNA TGTGCCAGCGGCTTAGGGACTAGCAGAACCTACGAGCAGTACTTC. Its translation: CASGLGTSRTYEQYF.